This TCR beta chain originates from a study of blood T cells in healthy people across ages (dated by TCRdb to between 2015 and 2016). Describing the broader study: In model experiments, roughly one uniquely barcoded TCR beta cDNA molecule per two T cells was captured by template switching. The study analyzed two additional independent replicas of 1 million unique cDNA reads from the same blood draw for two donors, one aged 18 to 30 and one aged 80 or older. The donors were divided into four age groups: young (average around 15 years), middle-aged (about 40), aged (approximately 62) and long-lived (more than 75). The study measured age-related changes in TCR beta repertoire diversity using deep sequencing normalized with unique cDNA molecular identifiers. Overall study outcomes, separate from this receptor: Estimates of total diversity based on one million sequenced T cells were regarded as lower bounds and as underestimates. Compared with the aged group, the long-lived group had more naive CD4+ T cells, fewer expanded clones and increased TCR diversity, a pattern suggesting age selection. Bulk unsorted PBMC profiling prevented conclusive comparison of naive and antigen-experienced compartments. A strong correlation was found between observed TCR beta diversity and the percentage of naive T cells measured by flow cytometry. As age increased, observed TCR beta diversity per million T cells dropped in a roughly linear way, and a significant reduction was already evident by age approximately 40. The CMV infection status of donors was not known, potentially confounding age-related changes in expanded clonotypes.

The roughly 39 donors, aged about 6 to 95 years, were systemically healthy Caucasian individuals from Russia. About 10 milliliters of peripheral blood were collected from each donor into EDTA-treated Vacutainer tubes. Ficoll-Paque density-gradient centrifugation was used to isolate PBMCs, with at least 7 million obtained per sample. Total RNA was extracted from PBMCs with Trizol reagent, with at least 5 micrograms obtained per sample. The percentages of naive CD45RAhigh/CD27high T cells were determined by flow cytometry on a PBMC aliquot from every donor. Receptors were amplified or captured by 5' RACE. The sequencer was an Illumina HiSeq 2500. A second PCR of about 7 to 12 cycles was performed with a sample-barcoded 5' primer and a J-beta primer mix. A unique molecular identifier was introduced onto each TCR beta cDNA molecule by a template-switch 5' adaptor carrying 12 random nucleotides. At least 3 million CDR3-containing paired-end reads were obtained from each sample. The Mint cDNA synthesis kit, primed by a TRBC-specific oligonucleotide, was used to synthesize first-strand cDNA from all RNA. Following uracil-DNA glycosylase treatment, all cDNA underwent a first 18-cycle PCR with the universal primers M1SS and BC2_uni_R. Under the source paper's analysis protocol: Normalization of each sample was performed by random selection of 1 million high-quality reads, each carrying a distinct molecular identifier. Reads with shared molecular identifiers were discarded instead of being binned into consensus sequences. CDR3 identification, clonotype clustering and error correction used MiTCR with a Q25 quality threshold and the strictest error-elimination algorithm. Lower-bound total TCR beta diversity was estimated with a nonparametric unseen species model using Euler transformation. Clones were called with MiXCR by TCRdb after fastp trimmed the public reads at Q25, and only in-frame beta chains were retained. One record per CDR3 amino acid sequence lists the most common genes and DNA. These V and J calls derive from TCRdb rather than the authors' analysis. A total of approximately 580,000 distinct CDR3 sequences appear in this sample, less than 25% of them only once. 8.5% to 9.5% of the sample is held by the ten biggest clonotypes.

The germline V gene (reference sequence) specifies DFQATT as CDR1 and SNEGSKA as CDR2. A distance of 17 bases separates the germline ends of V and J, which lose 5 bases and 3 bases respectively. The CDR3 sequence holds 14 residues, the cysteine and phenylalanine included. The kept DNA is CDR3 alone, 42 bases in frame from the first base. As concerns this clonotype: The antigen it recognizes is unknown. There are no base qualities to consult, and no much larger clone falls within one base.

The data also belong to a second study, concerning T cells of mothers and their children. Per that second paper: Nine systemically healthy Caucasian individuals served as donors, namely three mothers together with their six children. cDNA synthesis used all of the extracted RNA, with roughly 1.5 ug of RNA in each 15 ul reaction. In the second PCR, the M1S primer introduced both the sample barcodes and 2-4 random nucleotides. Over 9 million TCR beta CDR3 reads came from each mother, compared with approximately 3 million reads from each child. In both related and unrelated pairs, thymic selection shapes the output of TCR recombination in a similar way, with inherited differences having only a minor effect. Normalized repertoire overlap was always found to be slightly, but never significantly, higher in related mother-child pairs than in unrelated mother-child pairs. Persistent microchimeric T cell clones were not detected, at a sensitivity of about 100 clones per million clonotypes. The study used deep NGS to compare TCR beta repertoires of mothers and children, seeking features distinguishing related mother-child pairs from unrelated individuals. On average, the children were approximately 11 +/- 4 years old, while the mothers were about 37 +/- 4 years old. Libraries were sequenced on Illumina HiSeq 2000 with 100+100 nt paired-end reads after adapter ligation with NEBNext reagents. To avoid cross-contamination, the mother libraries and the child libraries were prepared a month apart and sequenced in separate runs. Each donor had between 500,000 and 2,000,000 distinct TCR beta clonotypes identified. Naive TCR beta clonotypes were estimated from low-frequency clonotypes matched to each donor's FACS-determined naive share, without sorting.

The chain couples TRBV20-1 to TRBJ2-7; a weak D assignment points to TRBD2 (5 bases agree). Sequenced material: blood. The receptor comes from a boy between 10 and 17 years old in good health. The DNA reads TGCAGTGCTCTTCGTGGGCGGGTAGGCTACGAGCAGTACTTC. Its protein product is CSALRGRVGYEQYF.